This is a list of T cell receptor beta chains from one sample in a study of beta chain features in type 1 diabetes. The assay was immunoSEQ multiplex PCR, and TCRdb's table has in-frame clones only and misses some. The sample contains about 340,000 clones, about 13% of which appear only once. The sequencing sample was made of naive CD4+ T cells from blood. These receptors all come from a woman aged 18-30 years with type 1 diabetes. CDR3s include the opening cysteine and the closing phenylalanine or tryptophan. The D gene is left open where the match is weak. The size entry is marked missing in some rows and otherwise reads once, few, many or a size class.

v_gene	abundance	j_gene	d_gene	CDR3aa	CDR3nt
TRBV18	few	TRBJ1-1	-	CASSPGRDTEAFF	TGTGCCAGCTCACCGGGCAGGGACACTGAAGCTTTCTTT
TRBV25-1	once	TRBJ2-2	TRBD1	CASSPTGQGRTGELFF	TGTGCCAGCAGTCCAACGGGACAGGGGAGGACCGGGGAGCTGTTTTTT
TRBV9	-	TRBJ2-5	-	CASSVAAGAPQETQYF	TGTGCCAGCAGCGTAGCAGCAGGGGCTCCCCAAGAGACCCAGTACTTC
TRBV7-6	-	TRBJ2-1	TRBD2	CASSQREGLLLYNEQFF	TGTGCCAGCAGTCAACGGGAGGGATTGCTACTTTACAATGAGCAGTTCTTC
TRBV28	-	TRBJ1-2	-	CASSFDSYGYTF	TGTGCCAGCAGTTTCGACTCGTATGGCTACACCTTC
TRBV9	few	TRBJ2-3	-	CASSVGAEDTQYF	TGTGCCAGCAGCGTAGGGGCAGAAGATACGCAGTATTTT
TRBV28	few	TRBJ1-2	-	CASSLGGGGYGYTF	TGTGCCAGCAGTTTAGGGGGAGGGGGCTATGGCTACACCTTC
TRBV4-2	-	TRBJ2-7	TRBD2	CASSQPGLVSYEQYF	TGTGCCAGCAGCCAACCGGGACTAGTCTCCTACGAGCAGTACTTC
TRBV30	few	TRBJ2-1	-	CAWSPGSYNEQFF	TGTGCCTGGAGCCCCGGTTCCTACAATGAGCAGTTCTTC
TRBV28	-	TRBJ1-3	-	CASSTYQGNSGNTIYF	TGTGCCAGCAGCACATACCAGGGGAACTCTGGAAACACCATATATTTT
TRBV15	few	TRBJ2-5	TRBD2	CATSRLPGGHETQYF	TGTGCCACCAGCAGACTCCCGGGGGGGCACGAGACCCAGTACTTC
TRBV28	-	TRBJ2-7	-	CASSSWAGSSYEQYF	TGTGCCAGCAGTTCTTGGGCGGGGAGTTCCTACGAGCAGTACTTC
TRBV18	-	TRBJ2-3	-	CASSPGQGDTQYF	TGTGCCAGCTCACCCGGCCAGGGAGATACGCAGTATTTT
TRBV9	few	TRBJ1-5	TRBD1	CASSVTGTGGGQPQHF	TGTGCCAGCAGCGTAACGGGTACAGGGGGTGGTCAGCCCCAGCATTTT
TRBV18	few	TRBJ2-3	-	CASLRLTDTQYF	TGTGCCAGCCTCCGTTTAACAGATACGCAGTATTTT
TRBV19	-	TRBJ2-2	TRBD2	CASSPRAGGFTGELFF	TGTGCCAGTTCTCCCCGCGCGGGAGGGTTCACCGGGGAGCTGTTTTTT
TRBV30	few	TRBJ1-2	-	CAWSIATLEGYTF	TGTGCCTGGAGTATCGCCACCTTGGAGGGCTACACCTTC
TRBV28	few	TRBJ2-2	TRBD1	CASRRGHTKNTGELFF	TGTGCCAGCAGAAGGGGGCATACAAAGAACACCGGGGAGCTGTTTTTT
TRBV7-9	few	TRBJ2-7	-	CASSPDVGGRFYEQYF	TGTGCCAGCAGCCCCGATGTGGGCGGGCGGTTCTACGAGCAGTACTTC
TRBV30	-	TRBJ2-1	TRBD2	CAWTSGSYNEQFF	TGTGCCTGGACTAGCGGGTCCTACAATGAGCAGTTCTTC
TRBV5-1	-	TRBJ1-1	-	CASSPDRPNTEAFF	TGCGCCAGCAGCCCCGACAGACCGAACACTGAAGCTTTCTTT
TRBV21-1	few	TRBJ2-1	-	CASPRTGESYNEQFF	TGTGCCAGCCCTAGGACAGGGGAGAGCTACAATGAGCAGTTCTTC
TRBV15	few	TRBJ2-5	-	CATSRRTLNQETQYF	TGTGCCACCAGCAGAAGGACTCTTAACCAAGAGACCCAGTACTTC
TRBV4-1	few	TRBJ1-5	-	CASSQDIARGYRNSNQPQHF	TGCGCCAGCAGCCAAGATATTGCCAGGGGCTATCGAAATAGCAATCAGCCCCAGCATTTT
TRBV30	-	TRBJ2-7	-	CAWEGGPYEQYF	TGTGCCTGGGAGGGGGGGCCGTACGAGCAGTACTTC
TRBV18	-	TRBJ1-2	-	CASSPQSAGGAYGYTF	TGTGCCAGCTCACCACAATCTGCGGGGGGCGCATATGGCTACACCTTC
TRBV25-1	-	TRBJ1-1	-	CASGNGMNTEAFF	TGTGCCAGCGGAAACGGGATGAACACTGAAGCTTTCTTT
TRBV5-1	-	TRBJ2-1	TRBD2	CASSPGVAGAGEQFF	TGCGCCAGCAGCCCTGGGGTAGCGGGAGCGGGTGAGCAGTTCTTC
TRBV28	-	TRBJ2-3	TRBD2	CASSPAGLAESTDTQYF	TGTGCCAGCAGCCCAGCCGGACTAGCGGAGTCCACAGATACGCAGTATTTT
TRBV18	-	TRBJ2-5	-	CASSPTLAVETQYF	TGTGCCAGCTCACCCACCCTAGCTGTCGAGACCCAGTACTTC
TRBV11-2	-	TRBJ1-1	-	CASSLAFGGSWAFF	TGTGCCAGCAGCTTAGCGTTTGGAGGAAGTTGGGCTTTCTTT
TRBV4-1	few	TRBJ2-1	TRBD2	CASSQDVREGPYNEQFF	TGCGCCAGCAGCCAAGATGTGCGGGAGGGGCCCTACAATGAGCAGTTCTTC
TRBV4-2	-	TRBJ2-1	-	CASSPGTNHYNEQFF	TGTGCCAGCAGCCCCGGGACAAACCACTACAATGAGCAGTTCTTC
TRBV29-1	-	TRBJ1-2	-	CSAYFQGSQGYTF	TGCAGCGCCTATTTTCAGGGGTCCCAAGGCTACACCTTC